The present T cell receptor (beta chain) was sequenced within a study of blood T cells in healthy people across ages. Notes on the study in general: Among T cells, TCR beta diversity per million cells dropped roughly linearly as age rose.

Then a second PCR, running roughly 7 to 11 cycles, was carried out with a sample-barcoded 5' primer and a J-beta primer mix. TCRdb reprocessed the 5' RACE reads via MiXCR and lists one record per CDR3 protein. The sample holds hundreds of thousands of distinct CDR3 sequences, about a third seen once. The V gene lost 5 bases and the J gene lost 0 bases, with 13 bases spanning the gap. This CDR3 comprises 15 residues. Germline loops: CDR1 SGHVS, CDR2 FNYEAQ. Comments on this clonotype: Its antigen remains unknown.

Roughly 9.8 milliliters of peripheral blood were drawn from each donor. The origin of this receptor is a woman aged 80 or older in good health. The sequencing sample was made of blood. The rearrangement uses TRBV7-6 and TRBJ1-2; D ambiguous. The CDR3 reads CASSPSLQTNYGYTF. DNA of the CDR3: TGTGCCAGCAGCCCCTCGCTTCAGACTAACTATGGCTACACCTTC.